This TCR beta chain emerged from a study of regulatory T cells in long-lasting Graves disease. The CDR3 length is 14 residues. V was cut by 5 bases and J by 0 bases, with 11 bases left in between. Construction of the TCR beta libraries employed iRepertoire HTBI primers in conjunction with Arm-PCR of CDR3 regions. TCRdb reprocessed the multiplex PCR reads via MiXCR and lists one record per CDR3 protein. The sample holds under 250,000 distinct CDR3 sequences, approximately 19% seen once. As for time point: newly diagnosed GD, antithyroid drugs for less than 3 months. Scientists built the TCR library using RNA that was extracted from PBMCs. Study findings and constraints: TRBV28 was favored in persistent disease, as were TRBJ1-2 and TRBJ2-5. Persistent patients had more shared public clonotypes (2,741) than new patients (about 970).

As to this clonotype: Its antigen is as yet unknown.

The same data also contributed to another study, on T cells in Graves' hyperthyroidism and ophthalmopathy. That study reports: Among the patients, aged 18 to 65, hyperthyroidism was newly diagnosed and had lasted under 2 months. Before onset, by a median of about six months, the model predicted ophthalmopathy.

This sequence joins TRBV12-3 or TRBV12-4 and TRBJ2-7; D ambiguous. The receptor was isolated from a woman aged 25 to 39 with Graves disease. The sequences come from peripheral blood mononuclear cells (PBMCs), collected at new diagnosis, from a patient treated with antithyroid drugs. The CDR3 region is CASSPLPSSYEQYF. CDR3 DNA sequence: TGTGCCAGCAGTCCCTTACCAAGCTCCTACGAGCAGTACTTC.